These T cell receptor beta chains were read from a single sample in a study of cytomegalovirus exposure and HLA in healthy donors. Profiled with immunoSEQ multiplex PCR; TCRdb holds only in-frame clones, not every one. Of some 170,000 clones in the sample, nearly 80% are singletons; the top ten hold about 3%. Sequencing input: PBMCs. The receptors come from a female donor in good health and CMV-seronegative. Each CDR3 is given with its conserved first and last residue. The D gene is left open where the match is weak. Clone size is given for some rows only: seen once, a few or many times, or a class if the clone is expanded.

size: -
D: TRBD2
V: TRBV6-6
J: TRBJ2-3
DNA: TGTGCCAGCTGGGCTAGCGGGGGGACCACAGATACGCAGTATTTT
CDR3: CASWASGGTTDTQYF

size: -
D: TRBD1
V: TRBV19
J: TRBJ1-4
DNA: TGTGCCAGTAGTATTCCGAGAACAGGGGGCAAGAGTGAAAAACTGTTTTTT
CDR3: CASSIPRTGGKSEKLFF

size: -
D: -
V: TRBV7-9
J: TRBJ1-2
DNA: TGTGCCAGCAGCTTAGGGCCCCCGGGACAAGCCTATGGCTACACCTTC
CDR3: CASSLGPPGQAYGYTF

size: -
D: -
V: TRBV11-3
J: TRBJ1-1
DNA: TGTGCCAGCAGCCCAGGGGTGAACACTGAAGCTTTCTTT
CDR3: CASSPGVNTEAFF

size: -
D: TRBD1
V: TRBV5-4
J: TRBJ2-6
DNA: TGTGCCAGCAGCTTAAGACGACAGGGGGCCGGGGCCAACGTCCTGACTTTC
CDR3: CASSLRRQGAGANVLTF

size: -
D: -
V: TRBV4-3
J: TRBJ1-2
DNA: TGCGCCAGCAGCCAAGAACGGGGGAGGGGATATGGCTACACCTTC
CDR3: CASSQERGRGYGYTF

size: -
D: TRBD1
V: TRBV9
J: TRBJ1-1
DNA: TGTGCCAGCAGCGCCTCGGGACAGGGCGAAGCTTTCTTT
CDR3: CASSASGQGEAFF

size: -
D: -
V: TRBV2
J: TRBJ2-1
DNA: TGTGCCAGCAGTCCCAGGGTAGGCTCCTACAATGAGCAGTTCTTC
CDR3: CASSPRVGSYNEQFF

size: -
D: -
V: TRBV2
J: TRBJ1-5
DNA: TGTGTCAGCAGCGGACGACAGGGCAATCAGCCCCAGCATTTT
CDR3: CVSSGRQGNQPQHF

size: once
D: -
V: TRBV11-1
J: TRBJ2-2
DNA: TGTGCCAGCAGCTTTGTAAACACCGGGGAGCTGTTTTTT
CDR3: CASSFVNTGELFF

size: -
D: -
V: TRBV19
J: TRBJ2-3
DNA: TGTGCCAGTAGTCCCCGACTCTTTAGAGGCGCAGATACGCAGTATTTT
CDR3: CASSPRLFRGADTQYF

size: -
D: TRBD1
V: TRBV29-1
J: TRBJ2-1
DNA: TGCAGCGTTGAGCTGTCCGGGACAGGGAAAATCCATGAGCAGTTCTTC
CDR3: CSVELSGTGKIHEQFF

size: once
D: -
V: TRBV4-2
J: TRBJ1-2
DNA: TGTGCCAGCAGCCAAGATCCCCAAGGGAGCGGCTACACCTTC
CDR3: CASSQDPQGSGYTF

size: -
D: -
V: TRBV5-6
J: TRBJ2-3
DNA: TGTGCCAGCAGCTTGAGGAGGAGCACAGATACGCAGTATTTT
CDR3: CASSLRRSTDTQYF

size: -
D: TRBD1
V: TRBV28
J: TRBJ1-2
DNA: TGTGCCAGCAGTTTACCCTTGACAGGGTATAACTATGGCTACACCTTC
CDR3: CASSLPLTGYNYGYTF

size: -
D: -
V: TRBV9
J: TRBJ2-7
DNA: TGTGCCAGCAGTCACAGTCCCCAGGGCATTGGCTACGAGCAGTACTTC
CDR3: CASSHSPQGIGYEQYF

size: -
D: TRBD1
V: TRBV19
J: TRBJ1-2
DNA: TGTGCCAGTAGTATAGTACCCGGGACAGCATATGGCTACACCTTC
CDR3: CASSIVPGTAYGYTF

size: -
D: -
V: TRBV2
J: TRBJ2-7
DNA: TGTGCCAGCATCGTGGAGGTAGGGTACGAGCAGTACTTC
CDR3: CASIVEVGYEQYF

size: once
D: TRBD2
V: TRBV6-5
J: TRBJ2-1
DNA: TGTGCCAGCAGTTACAGGGGACTAGCGAACAATGAGCAGTTCTTC
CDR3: CASSYRGLANNEQFF

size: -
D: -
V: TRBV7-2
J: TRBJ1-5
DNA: TGTGCCAGCAGCAAAGTCCCGGGGAATCAGCCCCAGCATTTT
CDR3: CASSKVPGNQPQHF

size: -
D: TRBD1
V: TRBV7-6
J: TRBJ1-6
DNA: TGTGCCAGCAGCTTACTACCCGGGACAGGGGATAATTCACCCCTCCACTTT
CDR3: CASSLLPGTGDNSPLHF

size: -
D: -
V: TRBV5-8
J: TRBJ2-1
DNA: TGTGCCAGCAGCTATAATGGACAGTCCTACAATGAGCAGTTCTTC
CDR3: CASSYNGQSYNEQFF

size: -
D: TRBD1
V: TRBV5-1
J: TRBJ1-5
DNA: TGCGCCAGCAGCCAAGGACAGGGAGGGCAGCCCCAGCATTTT
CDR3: CASSQGQGGQPQHF

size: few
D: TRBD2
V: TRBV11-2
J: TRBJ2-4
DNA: TGTGCCAGCAGCTTAGAAGCTAATAGCGGGGCCAAAAACATTCAGTACTTC
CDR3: CASSLEANSGAKNIQYF

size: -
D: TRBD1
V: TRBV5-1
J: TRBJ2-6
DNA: TGCGCCAGCAGCTTGGGGGGACAGGGTGGGGCCAACGTCCTGACTTTC
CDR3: CASSLGGQGGANVLTF

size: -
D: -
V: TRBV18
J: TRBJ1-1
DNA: TGTGCCAGCTCATTATACGTGGGGGGATCAAGTGAAGCTTTCTTT
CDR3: CASSLYVGGSSEAFF